Listed below are T cell receptor beta chains from one sample, sequenced in a study of blood T cell repertoires in COVID-19. Assay used: immunoSEQ multiplex PCR; TCRdb lists only in-frame clones, some missing. The sample lists under 65,000 clones, 80% to 90% occurring once. Sequencing was carried out using peripheral blood. The receptors were gathered from a man aged 55 to 70 with COVID-19, enrolled during active disease. The CDR3 runs from the conserved cysteine through the conserved F or W. D genes are given only for firm matches. Expanded clones are given a class, and other clones once, few, many or no size at all.

>TRBJ2-5|.|.|TRBV7-2
TGTGCCAGCAGCTCCAGGGACCAAGAGACCCAGTACTTC
CASSSRDQETQYF
>TRBJ1-2|.|.|TRBV9
TGTGCCAGCAGCGCAGGGACTAACTATGGCTACACCTTC
CASSAGTNYGYTF
>TRBJ1-4|.|TRBD1|TRBV4-1
TGCGCCAGCAGCCCCTTCGGGACAGTCGCAACTAATGAAAAACTGTTTTTT
CASSPFGTVATNEKLFF
>TRBJ1-5|.|TRBD1|TRBV19
TGTGCCAGTAGTACGACAGGGTTCCCTAATCAGCCCCAGCATTTT
CASSTTGFPNQPQHF
>TRBJ1-5|.|.|TRBV7-8
TGTGCCAGCAGCCCCAGGGGCGGGTATCAGCCCCAGCATTTT
CASSPRGGYQPQHF
>TRBJ1-1|.|TRBD1|TRBV7-6
TGTGCCAGCAGCTCCGGGACAGGGGGGTACACTGAAGCTTTCTTT
CASSSGTGGYTEAFF
>TRBJ2-7|.|.|TRBV11-1
TGTGCCAGCAGCATTTACTCCTACGAGCAGTACTTC
CASSIYSYEQYF
>TRBJ1-2|.|.|TRBV30
TGTGCCTGGACCGGGACAAGGGAGGGGTTCATAGGCTACACCTTC
CAWTGTREGFIGYTF
>TRBJ2-6|.|.|TRBV7-3
TGTGCCAGCAGCTTATCCACTCTCTCCGCCAACGTCCTGACTTTC
CASSLSTLSANVLTF
>TRBJ1-5|few|.|TRBV3-1/TRBV3-2
TGTGCCAGCAGCCAAGGGCAGGGTACCTATCAGCCCCAGCATTTT
CASSQGQGTYQPQHF
>TRBJ1-1|.|.|TRBV5-6
TGTGCCAGCAGCGCTGGGCCGAACACTGAAGCTTTCTTT
CASSAGPNTEAFF
>TRBJ2-3|.|.|TRBV24-1
TGTGCCACCAGTGATAGGGGAGGAACAGATACGCAGTATTTT
CATSDRGGTDTQYF
>TRBJ2-3|.|.|TRBV11-2
TGTGCCAGCAGCTTAGCATCAGATACGCAGTATTTT
CASSLASDTQYF
>TRBJ2-2|once|.|TRBV14
TGTGCCAGCAGCCACGGCGGGCTGAACACCGGGGAGCTGTTTTTT
CASSHGGLNTGELFF
>TRBJ1-6|.|.|TRBV19
TGTGCCAGTAGTATAGTACAGGGCCAGGGTGTTCTCCTCCACTTT
CASSIVQGQGVLLHF
>TRBJ2-7|.|TRBD2|TRBV11-3
TGTGCCAGCACCTGGACTAGCGGGAGTTCAATAGCCGAGCAGTACTTC
CASTWTSGSSIAEQYF
>TRBJ1-3|.|.|TRBV5-1
TGCGCCAGCAGCTTGGGACAGGGAAACACCATATATTTT
CASSLGQGNTIYF
>TRBJ2-3|.|TRBD1|TRBV5-8
TGTGCCAGCAGCTTGATGGCGACAGGGGGGGATACGCAGTATTTT
CASSLMATGGDTQYF
>TRBJ2-3|.|.|TRBV7-3
TGTGCCAGCAGCTTCCCGGGGAATACGCAGTATTTT
CASSFPGNTQYF
>TRBJ1-2|.|TRBD1|TRBV7-2
TGTGCCAGCAGCCAAAGACAGGGTCGCTCCCAAATCTATGGCTACACCTTC
CASSQRQGRSQIYGYTF
>TRBJ2-2|.|TRBD1|TRBV5-1
TGCGCCAGCAGCTTAGATACAGGGGGTGTTACCGGGGAGCTGTTTTTT
CASSLDTGGVTGELFF
>TRBJ2-5|.|.|TRBV21-1
TGTGCCCTCCTGGAGACCCAGTACTTC
CALLETQYF
>TRBJ2-3|.|.|TRBV11-2
TGTGCCAGCAGCTTAGTGTCGGATACGCAGTATTTT
CASSLVSDTQYF
>TRBJ1-1|.|.|TRBV7-9
TGTGCCAGCAGCTTAGGGCAGCGACAGGCGAACACTGAAGCTTTCTTT
CASSLGQRQANTEAFF
>TRBJ1-6|.|TRBD1|TRBV6-2/TRBV6-3
TGTGCCAGCAGTAACCTAAGGACAGGGGATAATTCACCCCTCCACTTT
CASSNLRTGDNSPLHF
>TRBJ2-3|.|TRBD2|TRBV5-6
TGTGCCAGCAGCCCACTAGCGGGGGGCCCCTCCGGCACAGATACGCAGTATTTT
CASSPLAGGPSGTDTQYF
>TRBJ1-1|.|.|TRBV19
TGTGCCAGTAGTGACGGGAGGTGGACTGAAGCTTTCTTT
CASSDGRWTEAFF
>TRBJ2-2|.|TRBD1|TRBV9
TGTGCCAGCAGCGCCACAGGGGCGAACACCGGGGAGCTGTTTTTT
CASSATGANTGELFF
>TRBJ2-3|.|.|TRBV6-5
TGTGCCAGCAGTTATAATCCCTTCACAGATACGCAGTATTTT
CASSYNPFTDTQYF
>TRBJ1-1|.|TRBD1|TRBV5-1
TGCGCCAGCAGCTCCCAGACAGGGAGAGACGCTGAAGCTTTCTTT
CASSSQTGRDAEAFF
>TRBJ2-1|.|TRBD1|TRBV27
TGTGCCAGCAGTTTAGGCGCGGGACAGGCCTCTTATAATGAGCAGTTCTTC
CASSLGAGQASYNEQFF
>TRBJ1-2|.|.|TRBV18
TGTGCCAGCTCAGGCAATAACTATGGCTACACCTTC
CASSGNNYGYTF
>TRBJ1-2|.|.|TRBV2
TGTGCCAGCAGTGGGGGGGGCCTCAACTATGGCTACACCTTC
CASSGGGLNYGYTF
>TRBJ2-7|.|.|TRBV4-3
TGCGCCAGCAGCCAAACTACGACCGCATCCTACGAGCAGTACTTC
CASSQTTTASYEQYF
>TRBJ1-1|.|.|TRBV5-1
TGCGCCAGCAGTGTACAGGGAGGGAGTACTGAAGCTTTCTTT
CASSVQGGSTEAFF
>TRBJ2-1|.|TRBD1|TRBV27
TGTGCCAGCAGTTTACCCGAGGGGGCACGGAATGAGCAGTTCTTC
CASSLPEGARNEQFF
>TRBJ1-5|.|TRBD1|TRBV30
TGTGCCTGGAGGACAGGGGGCACGGGCAATCAGCCCCAGCATTTT
CAWRTGGTGNQPQHF
>TRBJ1-5|few|.|TRBV7-8
TGTGCCAGCAGCAGGAATTCAGGGTTGAGAGGCCAGCCCCAGCATTTT
CASSRNSGLRGQPQHF
>TRBJ1-2|.|.|TRBV5-1
TGCGCCACTGGGACCACTCCACAGGGAGGCTACACCTTC
CATGTTPQGGYTF
>TRBJ1-5|few|.|TRBV15
TGTGCCACCAGCAGAGGTGGCAGTAATAGCAATCAGCCCCAGCATTTT
CATSRGGSNSNQPQHF
>TRBJ2-1|.|.|TRBV12-5
TGTGCTAGTGGTTTGGTACAGGCAGGTGAGCAGTTCTTC
CASGLVQAGEQFF
>TRBJ2-1|.|TRBD2|TRBV24-1
TGTGCCACCAGTGACCCTAGCGGGAAAAGGCAGTTCTTC
CATSDPSGKRQFF
>TRBJ2-7|.|.|TRBV5-1
TGCGCCAGCAGCGCTCCCCACTCCGAGCAGTACTTC
CASSAPHSEQYF
>TRBJ1-2|.|TRBD1|TRBV29-1
TGCAGCGCGACAGGGGGCGGCTATGGCTACACCTTC
CSATGGGYGYTF
>TRBJ2-1|.|.|TRBV21-1
TGTGCCAGCGGGACAGGGGGTTCCTACAATGAGCAGTTCTTC
CASGTGGSYNEQFF
>TRBJ1-1|.|TRBD1|TRBV6-5
TGTGCCAGCAGTTACGGGCAGGGGGCGACTGAAGCTTTCTTT
CASSYGQGATEAFF
>TRBJ1-1|.|.|TRBV7-8
TGTGCCAGCAGTTTCGAGGGGGGGCAGAACACTGAAGCTTTCTTT
CASSFEGGQNTEAFF
>TRBJ2-1|.|.|TRBV20-1
TGCAGTGCTAGTTTCGCCTACAATGAGCAGTTCTTC
CSASFAYNEQFF
>TRBJ2-7|.|.|TRBV11-2
TGTGCCAGCAGCTTACAGGGCTACGAGCAGTACTTC
CASSLQGYEQYF
>TRBJ1-5|.|TRBD1|TRBV6-1
TGTGCCAGCAGCGAACTAACAGGGGGCGGGAATCAGCCCCAGCATTTT
CASSELTGGGNQPQHF
>TRBJ1-5|.|TRBD1|TRBV19
TGTGCCAGTAGTACCGGACAGGGACTCAATCAGCCCCAGCATTTT
CASSTGQGLNQPQHF
>TRBJ1-3|.|.|TRBV4-3
TGCGCCAGCAGCCAAGATAATGTCTCTGGAAACACCATATATTTT
CASSQDNVSGNTIYF
>TRBJ1-5|.|.|TRBV27
TGTGCCAGCAGAACGGGTGGCTTCGGCAATCAGCCCCAGCATTTT
CASRTGGFGNQPQHF
>TRBJ1-2|.|.|TRBV5-1
TGCGCCAGCAGCTGGGACTTGGGTAACTATGGCTACACCTTC
CASSWDLGNYGYTF
>TRBJ2-5|many|TRBD1|TRBV5-1
TGCGCCAGCAGCTCAGACAGGGTTGGCCAAGAGACCCAGTACTTC
CASSSDRVGQETQYF
>TRBJ1-5|few|.|TRBV2
TGTGCCAGCAGTACCGGACAGTCCAATCAGCCCCAGCATTTT
CASSTGQSNQPQHF